This T cell receptor (beta chain) appears in the sequencing data of a study of control samples from healthy donors and cancer patients. Assay: immunoSEQ multiplex PCR; the TCRdb copy retains only in-frame clones and omits some. Of about 130,000 clones listed, over 85% were seen once; the top ten hold less than 6%. V was shortened by 4 bases and J by 4 bases, with 9 bases between the two germline ends. The length of the CDR3 is 13 residues. The germline V gene has CDR1 SNHLY and CDR2 FYNNEI. This TCR was recovered from a man aged 18 to 30 in good health. Sequenced material: blood. This chain connects TRBV2 to TRBJ2-3; D not certain. CDR3 sequence (DNA): TGTGCCAGCAGTGTTTCCTTCTCAGATACGCAGTATTTT. This gives the protein CASSVSFSDTQYF.